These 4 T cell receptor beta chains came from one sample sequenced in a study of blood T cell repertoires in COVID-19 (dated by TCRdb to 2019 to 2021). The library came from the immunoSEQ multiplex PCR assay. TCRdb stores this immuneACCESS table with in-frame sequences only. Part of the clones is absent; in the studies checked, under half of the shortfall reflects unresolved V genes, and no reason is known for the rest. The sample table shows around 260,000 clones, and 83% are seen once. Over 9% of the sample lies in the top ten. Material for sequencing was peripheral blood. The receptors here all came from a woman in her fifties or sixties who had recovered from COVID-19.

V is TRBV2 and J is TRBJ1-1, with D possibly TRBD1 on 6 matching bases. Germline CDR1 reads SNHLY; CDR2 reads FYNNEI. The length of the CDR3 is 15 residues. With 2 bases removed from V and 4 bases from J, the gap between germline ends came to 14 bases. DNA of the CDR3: TGTGCCAGCAGTGAAAGGGGGATGGGGGCCACTGAAGCTTTCTTT. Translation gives CASSERGMGATEAFF.

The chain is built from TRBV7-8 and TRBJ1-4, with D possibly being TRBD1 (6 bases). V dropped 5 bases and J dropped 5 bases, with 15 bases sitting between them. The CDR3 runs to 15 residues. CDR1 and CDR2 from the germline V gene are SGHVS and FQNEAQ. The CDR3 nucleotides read TGTGCCAGCAGCCCCGGGACACATCGGAATGAAAAACTGTTTTTT. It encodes CASSPGTHRNEKLFF.

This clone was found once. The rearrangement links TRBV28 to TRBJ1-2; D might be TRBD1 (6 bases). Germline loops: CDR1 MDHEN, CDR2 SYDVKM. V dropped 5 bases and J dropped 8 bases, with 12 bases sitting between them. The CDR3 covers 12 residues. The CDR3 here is CASSPGVSGYTF. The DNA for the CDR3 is TGTGCCAGCAGTCCAGGGGTTTCCGGCTACACCTTC.

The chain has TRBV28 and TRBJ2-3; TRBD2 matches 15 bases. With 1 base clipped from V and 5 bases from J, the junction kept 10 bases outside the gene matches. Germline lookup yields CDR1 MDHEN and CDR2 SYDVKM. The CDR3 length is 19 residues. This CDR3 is CASSLSWTSGGAGGDTQYF. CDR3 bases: TGTGCCAGCAGTTTATCCTGGACTAGCGGGGGGGCCGGGGGAGATACGCAGTATTTT.